The present TCR beta chain was sequenced within a study of blood T cells in healthy people across ages. Remarks on this clonotype: Its antigen is not identified.

Notes on the study in general: A strong correlation between TCR beta diversity and naive T cell percentage was seen. It was held that the diversity estimates obtained from one million T cells were underestimates. As age increased, TCR beta diversity per million T cells fell in a roughly linear fashion.

Through a sample-barcoded 5' primer and a J-beta primer mix, a second PCR was run for roughly 6 to 12 cycles. A template-switch adaptor with 12 random nucleotides tagged each cDNA molecule. TCRdb fed the 5' RACE reads into MiXCR, producing one record per CDR3 protein. The sample records 1,800,000 or so distinct CDR3 sequences, roughly 43% being singletons. This CDR3 has 12 residues. V was shortened by 4 bases and J by 9 bases, with 15 bases between the two germline ends. Germline V gives CDR1 DFQATT, CDR2 SNEGSKA (reference sequence). The source is a human donor in good health. The rearrangement links TRBV20-1 to TRBJ1-1, with D unresolved. The sequenced sample consisted of blood. CDR3 nucleotides: TGCAGTGCTACCTATGCCGCCGAACAAGCTTTCTTT. It encodes CSATYAAEQAFF.